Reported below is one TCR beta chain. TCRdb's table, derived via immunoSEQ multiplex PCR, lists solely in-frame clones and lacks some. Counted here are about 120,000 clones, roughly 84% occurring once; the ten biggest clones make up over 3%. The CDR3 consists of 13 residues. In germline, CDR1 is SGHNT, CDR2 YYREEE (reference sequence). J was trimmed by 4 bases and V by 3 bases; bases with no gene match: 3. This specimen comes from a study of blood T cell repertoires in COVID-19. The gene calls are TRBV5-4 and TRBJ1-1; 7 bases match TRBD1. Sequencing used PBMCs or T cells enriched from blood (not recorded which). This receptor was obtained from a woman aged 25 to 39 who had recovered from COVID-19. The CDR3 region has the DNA TGTGCCAGCAGCTCGGACAGGTTCACTGAAGCTTTCTTT. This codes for CASSSDRFTEAFF.